Each of the 28 T cell receptor beta chains below was sequenced from the same sample in a study of identical twins. TCRdb analysed the 5' RACE reads with MiXCR anew, one entry per CDR3 protein. The table records 520,000 or so distinct CDR3 sequences, less than 25% of them present only once. The same data also went into a second study, on T cells expressing NK-cell markers.

The sample taken for sequencing was CD4+ T cells sorted from blood. The receptors stem from a young woman in good health.

This clonotype was counted between two and nine times. V and J are TRBV15 and TRBJ1-5, with 8 bases fitting TRBD1. The CDR3 length is 14 residues. Germline CDR1 and CDR2: LNHNV and YYDKDF (reference sequence). The J segment lost 5 bases and the V segment lost 3 bases, leaving 3 bases of the junction unmatched. The CDR3 protein is CATSSYRGDQPQHF. In nucleotides, the CDR3 is TGTGCCACCAGCAGTTACAGGGGGGATCAGCCCCAGCATTTT.

This clonotype was picked up a small number of times. J is TRBJ2-3 and V is TRBV19, with a weak D call TRBD2 (5 bases). The V end lost 7 bases, the J end lost 1 base, and 12 bases lay between the germline ends. The germline CDR1 and CDR2 sequences are LNHDA and SQIVND (reference sequence). The CDR3 consists of 14 residues. CDR3 coding DNA: TGTGCCAGTAACCACCGGGGTGGCACAGATACGCAGTATTTT. Translating it yields CASNHRGGTDTQYF. Full variable domain (outside the CDR3, taken from reference TRBV19 and TRBJ2-3): DGGITQSPKYLFRKEGQNVTLSCEQNLNHDAMYWYRQDPGQGLRLIYYSQIVNDFQKGDIAEGYSVSREKKESFPLTVTSAQKNPTAFYLCASNHRGGTDTQYFGPGTRLTVL.

The chain uses TRBV11-3 and TRBJ2-5; perhaps TRBD2 as D (5 bases). Between the trimmed V and J ends, which lost 0 bases and 4 bases, there was a span of 12 bases. The CDR3 has 15 residues. Per the germline V gene, CDR1 is SGHNT and CDR2 is YENEEA. As DNA, the CDR3 is TGTGCCAGCAGCTTAGATACGAGTGAGGGAGAGACCCAGTACTTC. The encoded protein is CASSLDTSEGETQYF.

In this sample, this clonotype turned up a few times. The chain couples TRBV11-3 to TRBJ2-1, with no clear D. Looked up from germline, CDR1 is SGHNT and CDR2 is YENEEA. The ends were cut back, 5 bases at V and 3 bases at J, with 11 bases in the middle. The CDR3 totals 14 residues. The CDR3 protein is CASSDFRIYNEQFF. For the CDR3, the DNA is TGTGCCAGCAGCGACTTCAGGATCTACAATGAGCAGTTCTTC. Using reference TRBV11-3 and TRBJ2-1 for the parts outside the CDR3, the full variable domain is EAGVVQSPRYKIIEKKQPVAFWCNPISGHNTLYWYLQNLGQGPELLIRYENEEAVDDSQLPKDRFSAERLKGVDSTLKIQPAELGDSAVYLCASSDFRIYNEQFFGPGTRLTVL.

V usage is TRBV7-3 and J usage is TRBJ2-5; 12 positions match TRBD2. Germline lookup yields CDR1 SGHTA and CDR2 FQGTGA. With V trimmed by 5 bases and J by 3 bases, 16 bases remained unmatched. The CDR3 runs to 19 residues. For the CDR3, the DNA is TGTGCCAGCAGCCTAGCCTCCCTGACTAGCGGGGGCCGTGAAGAGACCCAGTACTTC. Protein: CASSLASLTSGGREETQYF.

This clonotype was counted only a few times. The rearrangement uses TRBV20-1 and TRBJ2-5; 12 nucleotides match TRBD2. The CDR3 has 15 residues. Germline values: CDR1 DFQATT, CDR2 SNEGSKA (reference sequence). Trimming cost V 0 bases and J 7 bases; bases outside gene matches: 6. The CDR3 is CSAREGTSGRGTQYF. DNA of the CDR3: TGCAGTGCTAGAGAAGGGACTAGCGGGCGGGGGACCCAGTACTTC.

This clonotype was detected only a few times. The V call is TRBV15, the J call TRBJ2-2; 7 bases match TRBD1. V trimming: 6 bases; J trimming: 5 bases; junction bases outside the gene matches: 3. The CDR3 is 13 amino acids. Germline loops: CDR1 LNHNV, CDR2 YYDKDF (reference sequence). The CDR3 is CATSQQGTGELFF. The DNA for the CDR3 is TGTGCCACCAGTCAACAGGGGACCGGGGAGCTGTTTTTT.

This clonotype was seen more than once but under ten times. The CDR3 protein is CASSLAGNFDSPLHF. The CDR3 nucleotides are TGTGCCAGCAGCTTGGCAGGGAATTTTGACTCACCCCTCCACTTT. V is TRBV5-6 and J is TRBJ1-6, with TRBD1 as a possible D gene (5 bases). CDR3 length: 15 residues. Trimming cost V 0 bases and J 10 bases, with 14 bases left between them. Germline V gives CDR1 SGHDT, CDR2 YYEEEE.

This clonotype was counted only a few times. The rearrangement links TRBV2 to TRBJ1-1, with D possibly TRBD1 on 6 matching bases. This CDR3 has 13 amino acids. Germline V gene sequence: CDR1 SNHLY, CDR2 FYNNEI. V shed 10 bases and J shed 1 base, with 13 bases lying between them. CDR3 sequence: CATRGQQNTEAFF. The CDR3 DNA reads TGTGCCACTAGAGGACAGCAGAACACTGAAGCTTTCTTT.

A few counts support this clonotype. The rearrangement links TRBV7-6 to TRBJ2-5; D uncertain. The CDR3 runs 14 residues. V was cut by 3 bases and J by 5 bases, with 13 bases left in between. Germline V CDR1 and CDR2: SGHVS, FNYEAQ. The CDR3 DNA reads as TGTGCCAGCAGCTTGGGGTTAAACGAGGAGACCCAGTACTTC. This sequence encodes CASSLGLNEETQYF.

In its sample, this clonotype was seen a few times. This chain connects TRBV5-1 to TRBJ2-1; D gene ambiguous. CDR3 length equals 15 residues. Germline V CDR1 and CDR2: SGHRS, YFSETQ. The V end was cut by 1 base, the J end by 0 bases, with 8 bases between. CDR3 in amino acids: CASSLTAVSYNEQFF. The CDR3 DNA sequence: TGCGCCAGCAGCTTGACGGCGGTCTCCTACAATGAGCAGTTCTTC.

J is TRBJ2-3 and V is TRBV20-1; 10 bases fit TRBD2. V lost 0 bases, J lost 0 bases, and 9 bases stayed unmatched. The V gene's germline CDR1 is DFQATT and CDR2 SNEGSKA (reference sequence). The CDR3 has 18 residues. CDR3 bases: TGCAGTGCTAGAGATATCCTAGCGGGGGCCCCTAGCACAGATACGCAGTATTTT. Protein: CSARDILAGAPSTDTQYF.

The V and J genes are TRBV27 and TRBJ2-1; a possible D gene is TRBD1 (6 bases). This CDR3 is 13 amino acids long. Germline assignment: CDR1 MNHEY and CDR2 SMNVEV (reference sequence). The germline V and J ends were trimmed by 3 bases and 12 bases, with 15 bases remaining between them. CDR3 in DNA: TGTGCCAGCAGTTTGTATAGGGACATTGGGCAGTTCTTC. As protein: CASSLYRDIGQFF.

The chain uses TRBV20-1 and TRBJ1-4, with 9 nucleotides matching TRBD1. The germline V gene has CDR1 DFQATT and CDR2 SNEGSKA (reference sequence). CDR3 size: 14 residues. J gave up 8 bases and V 6 bases, and 10 bases lay outside the gene matches. The CDR3 here is CSAQGRTGDEKLFF. For the CDR3, the DNA is TGCAGTGCCCAAGGAAGGACAGGGGACGAAAAACTGTTTTTT.

The table lists this clonotype with a few counts. The chain combines TRBV11-2 with TRBJ1-2; the D gene is possibly TRBD1 (5 bases). The CDR3 loop spans 12 amino acids. Per germline, CDR1 SGHAT and CDR2 FQNNGV. V lost 6 bases to trimming and J lost 5 bases, with 10 bases between them. The CDR3 sequence: CASSPGLYGYTF. The CDR3 DNA reads as TGTGCCAGCAGTCCGGGACTGTATGGCTACACCTTC.

This clonotype was found many times. The chain is built from TRBV29-1 and TRBJ1-1, with no clear D. V was shortened by 4 bases and J by 4 bases, with 4 bases between the two germline ends. The germline V gene has CDR1 SQVTM and CDR2 ANQGSEA. The CDR3 loop spans 10 amino acids. CDR3 region: CSVVVTEAFF. CDR3 DNA sequence: TGCAGCGTTGTGGTCACTGAAGCTTTCTTT.

This chain joins TRBV9 and TRBJ1-2, with no clear D. Per germline, CDR1 SGDLS and CDR2 YYNGEE. V was pared by 0 bases and J by 4 bases, with 10 bases between. CDR3 length: 14 amino acids. The CDR3 nucleotides are TGTGCCAGCAGCGTAGATGTAGGTCTCTATGGCTACACCTTC. Residues: CASSVDVGLYGYTF.

A few counts support this clonotype. V and J are TRBV7-9 and TRBJ1-6, with 9 nucleotides matching TRBD1. Looked up from germline, CDR1 is SEHNR and CDR2 is FQNEAQ (reference sequence). V lost 5 bases, J lost 8 bases, and 4 bases stayed unmatched. The CDR3 has 14 residues. The CDR3 loop reads CASSLWTGDSPLHF. For the CDR3, the DNA is TGTGCCAGCAGCCTCTGGACAGGGGATTCACCCCTCCACTTT. Combining the CDR3 with reference TRBV7-9 and TRBJ1-6 gives the whole variable domain DTGVSQNPRHKITKRGQNVTFRCDPISEHNRLYWYRQTLGQGPEFLTYFQNEAQLEKSRLLSDRFSAERPKGSFSTLEIQRTEQGDSAMYLCASSLWTGDSPLHFGNGTRLTVT.

The table lists this clonotype with a few counts. This chain links TRBV6-5 with TRBJ2-3; 10 bases align to TRBD1. In germline, CDR1 is MNHEY, CDR2 SVGAGI. The J segment lost 3 bases and the V segment lost 0 bases, leaving 3 bases of the junction unmatched. The CDR3 length is 16 residues. Here the CDR3 reads CASSYSGTGATDTQYF. In DNA, the CDR3 is TGTGCCAGCAGTTACTCAGGGACAGGGGCAACAGATACGCAGTATTTT.

This sequence joins TRBV27 and TRBJ1-1, with TRBD1 matching 7 bases. The CDR3 spans 14 residues. Germline V CDR1 and CDR2: MNHEY, SMNVEV (reference sequence). V shed 5 bases, J shed 7 bases, and the junction held 10 bases outside the gene matches. CDR3 in amino acids: CASSLPGGGSEAFF. The DNA of the CDR3 is TGTGCCAGCAGTCTCCCAGGGGGAGGGAGTGAAGCTTTCTTT.

The table lists this clonotype with a few counts. The chain combines TRBV20-1 with TRBJ2-1, with a tentative D call TRBD2 (7 bases). CDR3 length: 16 residues. Trimming took off 1 base at V and 0 bases at J, with 13 bases between the two ends. In germline, CDR1 is DFQATT, CDR2 SNEGSKA (reference sequence). CDR3 coding DNA: TGCAGTGCTAGAGGGGCGGGGGCAGACTCCTACAATGAGCAGTTCTTC. Translating gives CSARGAGADSYNEQFF.

The chain couples TRBV15 to TRBJ1-2, with D uncertain. Per the germline V gene, CDR1 is LNHNV and CDR2 is YYDKDF (reference sequence). V lost 1 base to trimming and J lost 7 bases, with 10 bases between them. CDR3 length: 13 amino acids. The CDR3 loop reads CATSRVGRVGYTF. CDR3 DNA: TGTGCCACCAGCAGAGTAGGGAGGGTTGGCTACACCTTC.

V and J are TRBV7-2 and TRBJ2-5; tentative D call: TRBD1 (6 bases). Germline CDR1 is SGHTA and CDR2 is FQGNSA. V lost 6 bases, J lost 3 bases, and 11 bases lay in between. This CDR3 is 13 amino acids long. CDR3 in DNA: TGTGCCAGCAGGCGGACAGTTAAAGAGACCCAGTACTTC. Its translation: CASRRTVKETQYF.

The chain combines TRBV27 with TRBJ2-7, with a possible D match to TRBD2 (7 bases). The V gene lost 0 bases and the J gene lost 11 bases, with 17 bases spanning the gap. Germline V CDR1 and CDR2: MNHEY, SMNVEV (reference sequence). This CDR3 has 14 amino acids. CDR3 nucleotides: TGTGCCAGCAGTTTATCAGGGGGGCTAGCGGAGGAGTACTTC. Its translation: CASSLSGGLAEEYF.

The table lists this clonotype with a few counts. The chain has TRBV20-1 and TRBJ2-7; 13 bases match TRBD2. The V gene's germline CDR1 is DFQATT and CDR2 SNEGSKA (reference sequence). The CDR3 has 16 residues. Trimming removed 4 bases from V and 5 bases from J; junction bases left unmatched: 11. The CDR3 nucleotides are TGCAGTGCTACTTCTGAACTAGCGGGAGGGGGGGACGAGCAGTACTTC. Translated: CSATSELAGGGDEQYF.

The rearrangement joins TRBV12-3 or TRBV12-4 to TRBJ2-3; TRBD2 aligns across 8 bases. V shed 6 bases, J shed 5 bases, and the junction held 10 bases outside the gene matches. CDR3 size: 15 residues. The CDR3 here is CASRPRERGQDTQYF. CDR3 in DNA: TGTGCCAGCAGGCCTCGCGAGCGGGGGCAAGATACGCAGTATTTT.

This rearrangement joins TRBV7-3 to TRBJ2-1, with 10 bases identical to TRBD2. The germline gives CDR1 SGHTA, CDR2 FQGTGA. The CDR3 has 15 residues. With V trimmed by 3 bases and J by 3 bases, 2 bases remained unmatched. The CDR3 sequence: CASSFSGGFYNEQFF. DNA for the CDR3: TGTGCCAGCAGCTTTAGCGGGGGGTTCTACAATGAGCAGTTCTTC.

The CDR3 region is CASSDLSYEQYF. In DNA form, the CDR3 reads TGTGCCAGCAGTGACCTCTCCTACGAGCAGTACTTC. The gene calls are TRBV12-3 or TRBV12-4 and TRBJ2-7; D remains ambiguous. The CDR3 has 12 residues. V was cut by 5 bases and J by 0 bases, with 5 bases left in between.